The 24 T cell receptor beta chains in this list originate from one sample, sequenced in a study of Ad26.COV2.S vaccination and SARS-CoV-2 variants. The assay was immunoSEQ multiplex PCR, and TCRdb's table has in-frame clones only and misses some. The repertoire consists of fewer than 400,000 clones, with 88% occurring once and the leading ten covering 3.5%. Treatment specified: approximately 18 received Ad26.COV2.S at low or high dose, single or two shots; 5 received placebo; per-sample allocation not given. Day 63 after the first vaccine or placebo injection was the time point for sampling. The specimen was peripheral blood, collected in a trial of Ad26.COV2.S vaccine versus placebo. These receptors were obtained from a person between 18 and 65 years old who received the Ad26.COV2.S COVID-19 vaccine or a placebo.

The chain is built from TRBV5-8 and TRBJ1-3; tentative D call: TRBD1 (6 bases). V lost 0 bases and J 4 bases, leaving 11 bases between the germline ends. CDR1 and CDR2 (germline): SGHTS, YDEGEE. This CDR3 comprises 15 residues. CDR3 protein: CASSLARGLGNTIYF. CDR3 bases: TGTGCCAGCAGCTTGGCCCGGGGGCTAGGAAACACCATATATTTT.

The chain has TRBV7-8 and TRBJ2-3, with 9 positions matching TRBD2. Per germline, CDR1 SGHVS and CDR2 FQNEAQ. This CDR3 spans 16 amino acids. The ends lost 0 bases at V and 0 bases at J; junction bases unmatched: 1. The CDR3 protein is CASSLAAGGSTDTQYF. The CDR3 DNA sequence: TGTGCCAGCAGCTTAGCCGCGGGGGGGAGCACAGATACGCAGTATTTT.

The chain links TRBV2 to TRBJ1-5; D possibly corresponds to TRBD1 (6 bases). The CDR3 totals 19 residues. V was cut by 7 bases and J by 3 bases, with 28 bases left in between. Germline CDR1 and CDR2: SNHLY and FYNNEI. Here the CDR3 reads CASNFPGDIGKDDNQPQHF. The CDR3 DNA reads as TGTGCCAGCAATTTCCCAGGGGATATCGGAAAAGATGACAATCAGCCCCAGCATTTT.

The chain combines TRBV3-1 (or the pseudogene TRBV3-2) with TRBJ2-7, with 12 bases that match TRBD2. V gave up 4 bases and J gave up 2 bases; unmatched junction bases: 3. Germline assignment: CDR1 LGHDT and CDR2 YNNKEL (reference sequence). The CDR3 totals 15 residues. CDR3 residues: CASSRLAGATYEQYF. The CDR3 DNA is TGTGCCAGCAGCCGACTAGCGGGGGCGACCTACGAGCAGTACTTC.

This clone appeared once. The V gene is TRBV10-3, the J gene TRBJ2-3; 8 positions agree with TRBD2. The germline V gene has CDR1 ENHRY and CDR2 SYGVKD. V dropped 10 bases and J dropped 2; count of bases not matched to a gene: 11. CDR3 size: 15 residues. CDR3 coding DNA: TGTGCCACCCAAGGAGTAGCGGGGATCACAGATACGCAGTATTTT. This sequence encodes CATQGVAGITDTQYF.

The DNA for the CDR3 is TGTGCCGCCCGGACAGGCACAGATACGCAGTATTTT. It encodes CAARTGTDTQYF. This rearrangement joins TRBV6-5 to TRBJ2-3; possibly TRBD1 for D (6 bases). CDR1 and CDR2 from the germline V gene are MNHEY and SVGAGI. The CDR3 is 12 amino acids. Deletions cut 11 bases from V and 1 base from J, with 10 bases between.

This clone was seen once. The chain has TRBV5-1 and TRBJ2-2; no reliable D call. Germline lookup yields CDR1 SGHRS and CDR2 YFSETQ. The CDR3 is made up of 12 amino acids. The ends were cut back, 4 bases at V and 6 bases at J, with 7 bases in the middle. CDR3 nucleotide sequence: TGCGCCAGCAGCCTGGAGTCCGGGGAGCTGTTTTTT. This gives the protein CASSLESGELFF.

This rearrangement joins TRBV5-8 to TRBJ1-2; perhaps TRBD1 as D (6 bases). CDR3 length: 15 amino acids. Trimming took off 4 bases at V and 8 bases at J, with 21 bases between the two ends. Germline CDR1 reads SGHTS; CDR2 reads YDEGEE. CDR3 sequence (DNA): TGTGCCAGCAGCCCGAGCGGACAGCGGGGAGGGGGCTACACCTTC. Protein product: CASSPSGQRGGGYTF.

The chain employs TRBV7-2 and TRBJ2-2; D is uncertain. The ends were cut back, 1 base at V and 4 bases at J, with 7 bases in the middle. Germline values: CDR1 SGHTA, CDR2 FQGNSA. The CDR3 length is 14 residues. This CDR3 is CASSLGSLTGELFF. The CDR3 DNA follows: TGTGCCAGCAGCTTAGGGAGCCTCACCGGGGAGCTGTTTTTT.

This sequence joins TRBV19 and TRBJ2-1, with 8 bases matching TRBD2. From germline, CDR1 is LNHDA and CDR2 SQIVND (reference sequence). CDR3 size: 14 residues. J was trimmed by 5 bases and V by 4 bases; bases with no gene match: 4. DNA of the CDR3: TGTGCCAGTAGTAGGGCGGGGGGTCACAATGAGCAGTTCTTC. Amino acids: CASSRAGGHNEQFF. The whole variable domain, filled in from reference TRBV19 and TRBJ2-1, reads DGGITQSPKYLFRKEGQNVTLSCEQNLNHDAMYWYRQDPGQGLRLIYYSQIVNDFQKGDIAEGYSVSREKKESFPLTVTSAQKNPTAFYLCASSRAGGHNEQFFGPGTRLTVL.

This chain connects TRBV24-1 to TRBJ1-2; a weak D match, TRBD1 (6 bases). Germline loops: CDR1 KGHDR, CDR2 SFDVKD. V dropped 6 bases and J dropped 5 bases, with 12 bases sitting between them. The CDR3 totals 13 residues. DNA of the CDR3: TGTGCCACCAGTCGGGACACTTCTTATGGCTACACCTTC. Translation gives CATSRDTSYGYTF.

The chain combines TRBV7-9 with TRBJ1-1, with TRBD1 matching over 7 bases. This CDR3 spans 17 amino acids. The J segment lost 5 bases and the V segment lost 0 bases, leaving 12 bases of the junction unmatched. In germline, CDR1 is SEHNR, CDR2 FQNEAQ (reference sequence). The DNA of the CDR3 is TGTGCCAGCAGCTTAGCCTTCGGGCGACAGGGTAGGACTGAAGCTTTCTTT. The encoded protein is CASSLAFGRQGRTEAFF.

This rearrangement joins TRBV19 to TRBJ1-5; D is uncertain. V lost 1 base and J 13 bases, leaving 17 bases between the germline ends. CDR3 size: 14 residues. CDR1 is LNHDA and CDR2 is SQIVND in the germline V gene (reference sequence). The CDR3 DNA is TGTGCCAGTAGTATAGGATCCGTAGGGCCGCATCAGCATTTT. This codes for CASSIGSVGPHQHF.

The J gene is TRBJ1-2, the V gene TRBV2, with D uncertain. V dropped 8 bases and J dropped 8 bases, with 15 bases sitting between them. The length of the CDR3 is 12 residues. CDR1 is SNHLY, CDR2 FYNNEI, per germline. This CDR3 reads CASSMDLSGYTF. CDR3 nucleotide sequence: TGTGCCAGCTCGATGGACCTTTCGGGCTACACCTTC.

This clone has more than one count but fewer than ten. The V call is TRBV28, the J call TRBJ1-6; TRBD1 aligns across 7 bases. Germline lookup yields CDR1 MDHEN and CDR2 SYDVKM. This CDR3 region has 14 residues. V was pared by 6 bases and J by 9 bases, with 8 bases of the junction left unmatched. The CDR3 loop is CASRESGGSSPLHF. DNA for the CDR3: TGTGCCAGCAGGGAGTCAGGGGGAAGTTCACCCCTCCACTTT.

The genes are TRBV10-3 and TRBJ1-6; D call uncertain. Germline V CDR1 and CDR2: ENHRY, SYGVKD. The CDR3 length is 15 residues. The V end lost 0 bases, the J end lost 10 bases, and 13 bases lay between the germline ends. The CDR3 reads CAISESLYGESPLHF. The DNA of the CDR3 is TGTGCCATCAGTGAGTCGTTATACGGGGAATCACCCCTCCACTTT.

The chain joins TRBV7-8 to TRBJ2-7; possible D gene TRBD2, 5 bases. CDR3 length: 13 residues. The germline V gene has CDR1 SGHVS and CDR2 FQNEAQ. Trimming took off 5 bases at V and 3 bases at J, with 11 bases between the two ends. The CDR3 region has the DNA TGTGCCAGCAGCCTCCGAGGAGGCTACGAGCAGTACTTC. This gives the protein CASSLRGGYEQYF.

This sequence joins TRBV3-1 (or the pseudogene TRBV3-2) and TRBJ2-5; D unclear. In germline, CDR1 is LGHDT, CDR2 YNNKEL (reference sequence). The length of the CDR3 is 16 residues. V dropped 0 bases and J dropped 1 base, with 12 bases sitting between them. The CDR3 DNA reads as TGTGCCAGCAGCCAAGAGTGGGTCAGTTCCCAAGAGACCCAGTACTTC. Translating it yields CASSQEWVSSQETQYF.

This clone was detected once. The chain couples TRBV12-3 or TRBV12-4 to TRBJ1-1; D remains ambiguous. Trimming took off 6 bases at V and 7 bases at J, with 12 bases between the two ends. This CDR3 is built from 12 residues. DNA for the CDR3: TGTGCCAGCAGCTCCAGCGCCGGTGAAGCTTTCTTT. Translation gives CASSSSAGEAFF.

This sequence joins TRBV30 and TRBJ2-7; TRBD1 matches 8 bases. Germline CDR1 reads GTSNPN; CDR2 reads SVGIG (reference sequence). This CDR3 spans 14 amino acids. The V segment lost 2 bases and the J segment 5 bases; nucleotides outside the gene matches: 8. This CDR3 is CAWSLTGVVNEQYF. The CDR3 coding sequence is TGTGCCTGGAGTTTGACAGGGGTAGTCAACGAGCAGTACTTC.

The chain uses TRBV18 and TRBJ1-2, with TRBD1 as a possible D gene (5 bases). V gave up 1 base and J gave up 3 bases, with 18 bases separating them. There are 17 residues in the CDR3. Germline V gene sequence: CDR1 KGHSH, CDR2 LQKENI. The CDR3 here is CASSPRRGRMEDYGYTF. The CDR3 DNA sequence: TGTGCCAGCTCACCACGGCGGGGACGGATGGAGGACTATGGCTACACCTTC.

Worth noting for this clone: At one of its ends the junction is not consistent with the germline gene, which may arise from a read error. The CDR3 is CAWNTDRPLAIF. The CDR3 DNA is TGTGCCTGGAACACAGACAGGCCCCTCGCAATCTTT. The genes are TRBV30 and TRBJ1-1; perhaps TRBD1 as D (6 bases). Per germline, CDR1 GTSNPN and CDR2 SVGIG (reference sequence). This CDR3 region has 12 residues. The full variable domain, completed using reference TRBV30 and TRBJ1-1, is SQTIHQWPATLVQPVGSPLSLECTVEGTSNPNLYWYRQAAGRGLQLLFYSVGIGQISSEVPQNLSASRPQDRQFILSSKKLLLSDSGFYLCAWNTDRPLAIFGQGTRLTVV.

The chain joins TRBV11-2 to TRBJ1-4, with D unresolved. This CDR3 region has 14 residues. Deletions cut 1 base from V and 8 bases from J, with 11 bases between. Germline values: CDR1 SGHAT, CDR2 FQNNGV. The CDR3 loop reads CASSLGGLQEKLFF. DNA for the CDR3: TGTGCCAGCAGCTTAGGCGGTTTACAGGAAAAACTGTTTTTT.

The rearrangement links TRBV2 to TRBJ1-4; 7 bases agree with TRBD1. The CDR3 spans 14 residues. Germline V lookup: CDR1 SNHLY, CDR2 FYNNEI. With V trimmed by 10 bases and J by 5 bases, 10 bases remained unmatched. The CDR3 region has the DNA TGTGCCAACAAGCTTCCAGGGGGGAATGAAAAACTGTTTTTT. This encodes CANKLPGGNEKLFF.